The sequence of this T cell receptor (beta chain) was determined in a study of T cells in Graves' hyperthyroidism and ophthalmopathy. The source material, RNA transcripts, was used to amplify TCR beta CDR3 regions. When the TCR CDR3 underwent first-round RT-PCR, the HTBI primer set was used. TCRdb processed the multiplex PCR reads anew with MiXCR; each CDR3 protein has one entry. The data hold about 300,000 distinct CDR3 sequences, with less than 30% observed a single time. Patients were aged 18 to 65, had disease duration under 2 months, and had newly diagnosed hyperthyroidism. Clinical symptoms, serum thyroxine, TRAb, thyroid ultrasound and orbital computed tomography informed diagnoses. V was cut by 0 bases and J by 3 bases, with 12 bases left in between. The CDR3 runs 15 residues. Germline CDR1 reads LNHNV; CDR2 reads YYDKDF (reference sequence).

The sample consisted of blood. V usage is TRBV15 and J usage is TRBJ2-7, with D perhaps matching TRBD1 (5 bases). The receptor's source is a middle-aged man with Graves' hyperthyroidism that later progressed to Graves' ophthalmopathy. The CDR3 protein is CATSREWGSNYEQYF. The CDR3 bases are TGTGCCACCAGCAGAGAATGGGGCTCTAACTACGAGCAGTACTTC.